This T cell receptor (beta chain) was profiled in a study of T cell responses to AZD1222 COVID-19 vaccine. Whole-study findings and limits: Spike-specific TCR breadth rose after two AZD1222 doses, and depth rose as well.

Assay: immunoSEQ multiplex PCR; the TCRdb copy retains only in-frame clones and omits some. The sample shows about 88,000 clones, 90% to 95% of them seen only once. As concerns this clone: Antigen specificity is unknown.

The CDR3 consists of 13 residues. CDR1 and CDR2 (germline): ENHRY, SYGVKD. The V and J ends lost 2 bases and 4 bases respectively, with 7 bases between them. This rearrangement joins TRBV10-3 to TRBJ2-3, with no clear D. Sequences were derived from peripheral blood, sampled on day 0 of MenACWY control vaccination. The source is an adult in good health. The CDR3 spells CAISEPGPDTQYF. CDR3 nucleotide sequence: TGTGCCATCAGTGAGCCCGGTCCAGATACGCAGTATTTT.